These 8 T cell receptor beta chains were all obtained from the same sample, sequenced in a study of control samples from healthy donors and cancer patients. Assay used: immunoSEQ multiplex PCR; TCRdb lists only in-frame clones, some missing. The table records about 88,000 clones, more than 80% of them present only once. Sequencing was performed on blood. All receptors come from a man between 18 and 29 years old in good health.

The chain joins TRBV2 to TRBJ1-2; D is unclear. Per germline, CDR1 SNHLY and CDR2 FYNNEI. The germline V and J ends were trimmed by 10 bases and 5 bases, with 20 bases remaining between them. The CDR3 has 14 residues. In DNA form, the CDR3 reads TGTGCCATCAATAGGAGACGGGAAACTTATGGCTACACCTTC. Protein sequence: CAINRRRETYGYTF.

The rearrangement joins TRBV5-1 to TRBJ1-5; the D gene is possibly TRBD1 (5 bases). This CDR3 is 15 amino acids long. V lost 3 bases and J 2 bases, leaving 12 bases between the germline ends. Germline assignment: CDR1 SGHRS and CDR2 YFSETQ. The DNA for the CDR3 is TGCGCCAGCAGCTGGGACGTGGGAGGCAATCAGCCCCAGCATTTT. It encodes CASSWDVGGNQPQHF.

This chain joins TRBV2 and TRBJ2-1; 11 bases are a match to TRBD1. With V trimmed by 3 bases and J by 15 bases, 13 bases remained unmatched. The CDR3 runs to 15 residues. Germline-derived CDR1 and CDR2 are SNHLY and FYNNEI. The CDR3 nucleotides read TGTGCCAGCAGTGATCCGGACAGGGGGCTAGGGACCCGGTTCTTC. This encodes CASSDPDRGLGTRFF.

The V and J genes are TRBV5-1 and TRBJ1-1; 7 bases map to TRBD1. Trimming removed 4 bases from V and 0 bases from J; junction bases left unmatched: 6. CDR1 SGHRS and CDR2 YFSETQ come from the germline V gene. This CDR3 region has 15 residues. CDR3 amino acids: CASSTGTAMNTEAFF. DNA for the CDR3: TGCGCCAGCAGCACAGGGACAGCTATGAACACTGAAGCTTTCTTT.

The chain uses TRBV5-1 and TRBJ1-1; unclear D gene. CDR1 is SGHRS and CDR2 is YFSETQ in the germline V gene. There are 15 residues in the CDR3. Trimming stripped 1 base from V and 2 bases from J, with 12 bases between. The CDR3 sequence: CASSLFTAVNTEAFF. In DNA, the CDR3 is TGCGCCAGCAGCTTGTTTACGGCGGTAAACACTGAAGCTTTCTTT.

The V call is TRBV7-9, the J call TRBJ2-3; 9 nucleotides agree with TRBD2. This CDR3 spans 15 amino acids. CDR1 is SEHNR, CDR2 FQNEAQ, per germline (reference sequence). Trimming cost V 5 bases and J 0 bases; bases outside gene matches: 3. In DNA, the CDR3 is TGTGCCAGCAGCGAAAGCGGGGGGAGCACAGATACGCAGTATTTT. Translating it yields CASSESGGSTDTQYF.

V is TRBV6-2 or TRBV6-3 and J is TRBJ1-2, with D unclear. The CDR3 consists of 15 residues. Germline-derived CDR1 and CDR2 are MNHEY and SVGEGT. Deletions cut 5 bases from V and 3 bases from J, with 16 bases between. CDR3 region: CASSAPSDAYYGYTF. CDR3 DNA sequence: TGTGCCAGCAGTGCTCCTTCGGACGCTTACTATGGCTACACCTTC.

The V and J genes are TRBV14 and TRBJ2-4, with D possibly being TRBD1 (6 bases). CDR3 length: 15 residues. The germline CDR1 and CDR2 sequences are SGHDN and FVKESK. V lost 1 base to trimming and J lost 4 bases, with 11 bases between them. CDR3 nucleotide sequence: TGTGCCAGCAGCCAAGGGACAGCCTTGAAAAACATTCAGTACTTC. Its protein product is CASSQGTALKNIQYF.